The 22 T cell receptor beta chains below come from one sample, sequenced in a study of cytomegalovirus exposure and HLA in healthy donors. PCR employed 60 Vbeta and 13 Jbeta primers. The repertoire was sequenced with immunoSEQ multiplex PCR; TCRdb's copy has only in-frame clones and lacks some. The data hold 75,000 to 90,000 clones, with 70% to 80% observed a single time. Sequences were obtained from PBMCs. The receptor source for this set is a human donor in good health.

This sequence joins TRBV2 and TRBJ2-2; 8 bases align to TRBD1. This CDR3 comprises 15 residues. The V gene end was trimmed by 4 bases and the J gene end by 5 bases; junction bases not matched to a gene: 6. Germline loops: CDR1 SNHLY, CDR2 FYNNEI. The CDR3 DNA sequence: TGTGCCAGCAGTGGAGTGGGACAGGTGACCGGGGAGCTGTTTTTT. It encodes CASSGVGQVTGELFF.

This clone came up once. The chain couples TRBV15 to TRBJ2-7; TRBD1 is a possible D gene (5 bases). CDR1 is LNHNV, CDR2 YYDKDF, per germline (reference sequence). Trimming pared 1 base from V and 1 base from J, leaving 14 bases between. CDR3 length equals 16 residues. CDR3 region: CATSRVDTKLSYEQYF. The CDR3 DNA reads as TGTGCCACCAGCAGAGTGGACACCAAACTATCCTACGAGCAGTACTTC.

This chain links TRBV7-8 with TRBJ2-7; D might be TRBD2 (5 bases). The CDR3 length is 13 residues. V was pared by 7 bases and J by 1 base, with 11 bases between. CDR1 and CDR2 (germline): SGHVS, FQNEAQ. In DNA, the CDR3 is TGTGCCAGCACCCTTGGACTTTCCTACGAGCAGTACTTC. Its protein is CASTLGLSYEQYF.

Only one count was recorded for this clone. The V and J genes are TRBV7-2 and TRBJ2-7, with TRBD1 matching 9 bases. The germline CDR1 and CDR2 sequences are SGHTA and FQGNSA. The CDR3 contains 15 residues. V dropped 5 bases and J dropped 0; count of bases not matched to a gene: 5. The CDR3 nucleotides are TGTGCCAGCAGCAAGCGGACAGGGGACTCCTACGAGCAGTACTTC. Its translation is CASSKRTGDSYEQYF.

This clone showed up just a few times. The genes are TRBV19 and TRBJ1-1, with 7 nucleotides matching TRBD1. This CDR3 has 15 amino acids. V shed 7 bases and J 4 bases; nucleotides not matched to a gene: 12. Per germline, CDR1 LNHDA and CDR2 SQIVND (reference sequence). The CDR3: CASTNPARGATEAFF. The CDR3 nucleotides are TGTGCCAGTACCAATCCGGCCAGGGGGGCCACTGAAGCTTTCTTT.

This chain connects TRBV11-2 to TRBJ1-5, with D hard to call. Germline-derived CDR1 and CDR2 are SGHAT and FQNNGV. The CDR3 covers 13 residues. V lost 0 bases to trimming and J lost 5 bases, with 5 bases between them. In DNA, the CDR3 is TGTGCCAGCAGCTTAGATCGGGATCAGCCCCAGCATTTT. This translates into CASSLDRDQPQHF.

This chain joins TRBV19 and TRBJ2-7; a possible D gene is TRBD1 (6 bases). V was trimmed by 5 bases and J by 6 bases, leaving 11 bases between them. Germline-derived CDR1 and CDR2 are LNHDA and SQIVND (reference sequence). CDR3 length: 12 amino acids. The CDR3 DNA follows: TGTGCCAGTAGTCCGACAGGAGCCGAGCAGTACTTC. This encodes CASSPTGAEQYF.

The rearrangement links TRBV12-5 to TRBJ2-5, with D maybe TRBD1 (5 bases). The CDR3 consists of 14 residues. V gave up 0 bases and J gave up 5 bases, with 10 bases separating them. Germline CDR1 and CDR2: LGHNT and FRNRAP. Here the CDR3 reads CASGLVGLLETQYF. Here the CDR3 DNA reads TGTGCTAGTGGTTTGGTGGGGCTTTTGGAGACCCAGTACTTC.

V and J are TRBV10-3 and TRBJ2-7; tentatively, D is TRBD1 (6 bases). V was shortened by 3 bases and J by 0 bases, with 12 bases between the two germline ends. The CDR3 length is 15 residues. From germline, CDR1 is ENHRY and CDR2 SYGVKD. In DNA form, the CDR3 reads TGTGCCATCAGTGATGGGGACAAGAGCTCCTACGAGCAGTACTTC. The encoded protein is CAISDGDKSSYEQYF.

This clone has just one count. V and J are TRBV7-9 and TRBJ2-3, with a weak D call TRBD1 (5 bases). This CDR3 contains 13 residues. The V and J ends lost 9 bases and 14 bases respectively, with 24 bases between them. Germline CDR1 and CDR2: SEHNR and FQNEAQ (reference sequence). CDR3 sequence (DNA): TGTGCCAGTAACGAACCGGACAAGTGGGAAACGTATTTT. Translation gives CASNEPDKWETYF.

This clone showed up just a few times. The rearrangement uses TRBV5-4 and TRBJ2-3; 15 positions agree with TRBD2. CDR3 length equals 17 residues. CDR1 and CDR2 (germline): SGHNT, YYREEE (reference sequence). With V trimmed by 9 bases and J by 5 bases, 13 bases remained unmatched. The CDR3 DNA reads TGTGCCACAGCCCTCTTCCGGACTAGCGGGGGGGGAGATACGCAGTATTTT. Residues: CATALFRTSGGGDTQYF.

This clone was counted a single time. V gene TRBV30 combines with J gene TRBJ1-5, with D possibly being TRBD1 (6 bases). From germline, CDR1 is GTSNPN and CDR2 SVGIG (reference sequence). The CDR3 consists of 14 residues. V lost 5 bases and J lost 1, with 12 bases in between. CDR3 nucleotides: TGTGCCTGGCAACCCGACAGGAGCAATCAGCCCCAGCATTTT. Amino acids: CAWQPDRSNQPQHF. The full variable domain, in which reference TRBV30 and TRBJ1-5 provide the parts outside the CDR3, is SQTIHQWPATLVQPVGSPLSLECTVEGTSNPNLYWYRQAAGRGLQLLFYSVGIGQISSEVPQNLSASRPQDRQFILSSKKLLLSDSGFYLCAWQPDRSNQPQHFGDGTRLSIL.

The chain has TRBV7-6 and TRBJ2-3, with 9 nucleotides matching TRBD2. The CDR3 is 18 residues long. CDR1 is SGHVS, CDR2 FNYEAQ, per germline. Trimming at V came to 0 bases and at J to 6 bases, leaving 13 bases not matched to a gene. The CDR3 DNA reads TGTGCCAGCAGCTTAGCGGGGGGAGCGGGGGGACTCACGGATACGCAGTATTTT. It is translated as CASSLAGGAGGLTDTQYF.

To note about this clone: Germline is not matched at one junction end, which may reflect a read error. The V gene is TRBV29-1, the J gene TRBJ1-5; 9 positions agree with TRBD1. The CDR3 contains 14 residues. The germline V gene has CDR1 SQVTM and CDR2 ANQGSEA. The CDR3 region is CSVPGQGRAQPQNF. Written as DNA, the CDR3 is TGCAGCGTTCCGGGACAGGGAAGGGCGCAGCCCCAGAATTTT.

In the case of this clone: The junction shows a germline mismatch at one end, possibly a read error. The rearrangement uses TRBV7-7 and TRBJ2-1; D is unclear. This CDR3 region has 15 residues. CDR1 is SSHAT and CDR2 is FNYEAQ in the germline V gene (reference sequence). CDR3 protein: CASSLNSGSYNEQFF. The CDR3 region has the DNA TGTGCTAGCAGCTTAAATAGTGGCTCCTACAATGAGCAGTTCTTC.

V and J are TRBV11-2 and TRBJ1-2; the D is unclear. CDR1 is SGHAT and CDR2 is FQNNGV in the germline V gene. CDR3 length: 13 amino acids. V lost 5 bases to trimming and J lost 4 bases, with 11 bases between them. CDR3 sequence: CASSISEGYGYTF. The CDR3 DNA follows: TGTGCCAGCAGCATCAGCGAGGGCTATGGCTACACCTTC.

This sequence joins TRBV4-1 and TRBJ1-6, with D perhaps matching TRBD1 (5 bases). With 4 bases removed from V and 7 bases from J, the gap between germline ends came to 20 bases. Germline V gives CDR1 MGHRA, CDR2 YSYEKL. The CDR3 extends over 17 amino acids. CDR3: CASSPEGAGPMNSPLHF. The CDR3 DNA reads TGCGCCAGCAGCCCGGAGGGTGCGGGACCGATGAATTCACCCCTCCACTTT.

The rearrangement uses TRBV5-1 and TRBJ1-1; D gene unclear. Per germline, CDR1 SGHRS and CDR2 YFSETQ. The V end was cut by 4 bases, the J end by 0 bases, with 10 bases between. The CDR3 extends over 14 amino acids. The CDR3 DNA sequence: TGCGCCAGCAGCCTAACCGACATGAACACTGAAGCTTTCTTT. This codes for CASSLTDMNTEAFF.

The chain is built from TRBV7-2 and TRBJ2-1; no clear D. The ends were cut back, 5 bases at V and 6 bases at J, with 8 bases in the middle. Germline values: CDR1 SGHTA, CDR2 FQGNSA. The length of the CDR3 is 12 residues. The CDR3 here is CASSPQRNEQFF. In DNA, the CDR3 is TGTGCCAGCAGCCCCCAGCGCAATGAGCAGTTCTTC.

The V and J genes are TRBV4-1 and TRBJ1-1; D may be TRBD1 (5 bases). The CDR3 is made up of 14 amino acids. V was pared by 8 bases and J by 5 bases, with 18 bases between. Germline values: CDR1 MGHRA, CDR2 YSYEKL. The CDR3 region is CASARGGGGTEAFF. The DNA for the CDR3 is TGCGCCAGCGCCCGGGGGGGTGGGGGGACTGAAGCTTTCTTT.

The chain combines TRBV27 with TRBJ1-1, with a possible D match to TRBD1 (6 bases). The V gene lost 4 bases and the J gene lost 6 bases, with 15 bases spanning the gap. Germline V gene lookup returns CDR1 MNHEY and CDR2 SMNVEV (reference sequence). There are 14 residues in the CDR3. DNA for the CDR3: TGTGCCAGCAGTTACTTACAGGGTACCCCTGAAGCTTTCTTT. It codes for CASSYLQGTPEAFF.

This clone was recorded only once. The DNA for the CDR3 is TGCGCCAGCAGCCCGACCCGGACAGCCCAAGAGACCCAGTACTTC. As protein: CASSPTRTAQETQYF. This rearrangement joins TRBV5-1 to TRBJ2-5; D is possibly TRBD1 (6 bases). The CDR3 has 15 residues. Trimming cost V 4 bases and J 1 base, with 14 bases left between them. Germline V gives CDR1 SGHRS, CDR2 YFSETQ.